Listed below are T cell receptor beta chains from one sample, sequenced in a study of T cells after yellow fever vaccination. MiXCR, run by TCRdb on the 5' RACE reads, gives a single entry per CDR3 protein. The repertoire holds around 230,000 distinct CDR3 sequences, with 6% to 8% as singletons. This material consisted of CD4+ T cells sorted from PBMCs, taken on the day of the yellow fever booster vaccination. The receptors here all came from a man under 40 who received the YFV17D yellow fever vaccine. Each CDR3 is given with its conserved first and last residue. D genes are given only for firm matches. Clone sizes are given selectively: once, few, many, or a class where the clone is expanded.

v_gene: TRBV7-2
j_gene: TRBJ2-2
d_gene: NA
abundance: NA
len: 15
CDR3nt: TGTGCCAGCAGGTCGGGGGAATGGAGCACCGGGGAGCTGTTTTTT
CDR3aa: CASRSGEWSTGELFF

v_gene: TRBV20-1
j_gene: TRBJ2-3
d_gene: NA
abundance: few
len: 16
CDR3nt: TGCAGTGCGGTGGTTGGGGCGCTTGGAGATTATGATACGCAGTATTTT
CDR3aa: CSAVVGALGDYDTQYF

v_gene: TRBV28
j_gene: TRBJ2-7
d_gene: NA
abundance: many
len: 14
CDR3nt: TGTGCCAGCAGTACCCCCATGACTATTAACGAGCAGTACTTC
CDR3aa: CASSTPMTINEQYF

v_gene: TRBV5-6
j_gene: TRBJ2-4
d_gene: TRBD2
abundance: few
len: 12
CDR3nt: TGTGCCAGCAGCGCCGGGACTAGCATTCAGTACTTC
CDR3aa: CASSAGTSIQYF

v_gene: TRBV19
j_gene: TRBJ2-1
d_gene: NA
abundance: few
len: 14
CDR3nt: TGTGCCAGTAAGGGGGGGCTTACCTACAATGAGCAGTTCTTC
CDR3aa: CASKGGLTYNEQFF

v_gene: TRBV25-1
j_gene: TRBJ2-3
d_gene: NA
abundance: many
len: 14
CDR3nt: TGTGCCAGCAGTGAACGGGAAATCACAGATACGCAGTATTTT
CDR3aa: CASSEREITDTQYF

v_gene: TRBV29-1
j_gene: TRBJ2-7
d_gene: NA
abundance: few
len: 12
CDR3nt: TGCAGCGTAGGGACACATTCCTACGAGCAGTACTTC
CDR3aa: CSVGTHSYEQYF

v_gene: TRBV20-1
j_gene: TRBJ2-3
d_gene: NA
abundance: few
len: 13
CDR3nt: TGCAGTGCTAGAGATCTCAGGGCAGATACGCAGTATTTT
CDR3aa: CSARDLRADTQYF

v_gene: TRBV7-2
j_gene: TRBJ2-7
d_gene: TRBD2
abundance: NA
len: 16
CDR3nt: TGTGCCAGCAGCTTAGTTAGCGGGAGCCTCTCCTACGAGCAGTACTTC
CDR3aa: CASSLVSGSLSYEQYF

v_gene: TRBV10-3
j_gene: TRBJ2-1
d_gene: TRBD1
abundance: many
len: 15
CDR3nt: TGTGCCATCAGTGGAGGGACAGGGGGCTACAATGAGCAGTTCTTC
CDR3aa: CAISGGTGGYNEQFF

v_gene: TRBV5-1
j_gene: TRBJ2-1
d_gene: NA
abundance: many
len: 14
CDR3nt: TGCGCCAGCAGCTGGGAGCCCGAGCCAAATGAGCAGTTCTTC
CDR3aa: CASSWEPEPNEQFF

v_gene: TRBV12-3/TRBV12-4
j_gene: TRBJ2-3
d_gene: NA
abundance: NA
len: 17
CDR3nt: TGTGCCAGCAGCCCACCGAGGGTTGAGAGGGATGGAGATACGCAGTATTTT
CDR3aa: CASSPPRVERDGDTQYF

v_gene: TRBV27
j_gene: TRBJ2-1
d_gene: TRBD2
abundance: few
len: 20
CDR3nt: TGTGCCAGCAGTTCCCGAGTTAGCGGGAGTTTAACCCTTACCTACAATGAGCAGTTCTTC
CDR3aa: CASSSRVSGSLTLTYNEQFF

v_gene: TRBV27
j_gene: TRBJ1-1
d_gene: NA
abundance: few
len: 14
CDR3nt: TGTGCCAGCACCCGCGGGACGCGATTCTCTGAAGCTTTCTTT
CDR3aa: CASTRGTRFSEAFF